The clone carrying this T cell receptor beta chain has more than one count but fewer than ten. Its matching antigen is unknown. Between the trimmed V and J ends, which lost 8 bases and 6 bases, there was a span of 17 bases. Per germline, CDR1 MDHEN and CDR2 SYDVKM. This CDR3 is 14 amino acids long. The data belong to a study of cytomegalovirus exposure and HLA in healthy donors. Study-level results: Most TCR sequences proved rare, with some public TCRs found in many donors.

Amplification used 60 Vbeta primers and 13 Jbeta primers. Sequencing was performed with immunoSEQ multiplex PCR; in TCRdb, only in-frame clones are kept and a portion is missing. The repertoire consists of approximately 100,000 clones, with 75% to 90% occurring once and the leading ten covering approximately 4%. Sequencing was performed on PBMCs. J is TRBJ1-5 and V is TRBV28, with D tentatively TRBD1 (5 bases). The receptor comes from a man aged 25 to 40 in good health and CMV-seronegative. CDR3 nucleotides: TGTGCCAGCGGGGGGTCTTGGATTTCTCAGCCCCAGCATTTT. Amino acid sequence: CASGGSWISQPQHF.